The sequence of this TCR beta chain was determined in a study of neoadjuvant nivolumab and ipilimumab in lung cancer. Study in general: Nivolumab 3 mg/kg was given days 1, 15 and 29, plus ipilimumab 1 mg/kg day 1 in combination. Study conclusions and caveats: TCR richness and clonality were higher in tumors than adjacent uninvolved lung. Pathologic regression was not significantly tied to TCR clonality. Only two of four nivolumab-treated tumors gained richness and clonality by surgery.

The CDR3 consists of 16 residues. Germline CDR1 reads SGHDT; CDR2 reads YYEEEE. Trimming shortened V by 0 bases and J by 0 bases, and 12 bases separated the two germline ends. Points on this clone: Antigen specificity is unknown.

Here immunoSEQ multiplex PCR was the method, and the copy in TCRdb shows in-frame clones only, minus some. Of just under 4,000 clones in the sample, approximately 81% were seen once. This clonotype originated in an adult with non-small cell lung cancer. The chain carries TRBV5-6 and TRBJ2-5; D remains unclear. The sample in question was peripheral blood, obtained after neoadjuvant nivolumab, alone or with ipilimumab, at or shortly before surgery. The CDR3 bases are TGTGCCAGCAGCTTGGCCGTCAGGCCCTACCAAGAGACCCAGTACTTC. This sequence encodes CASSLAVRPYQETQYF.